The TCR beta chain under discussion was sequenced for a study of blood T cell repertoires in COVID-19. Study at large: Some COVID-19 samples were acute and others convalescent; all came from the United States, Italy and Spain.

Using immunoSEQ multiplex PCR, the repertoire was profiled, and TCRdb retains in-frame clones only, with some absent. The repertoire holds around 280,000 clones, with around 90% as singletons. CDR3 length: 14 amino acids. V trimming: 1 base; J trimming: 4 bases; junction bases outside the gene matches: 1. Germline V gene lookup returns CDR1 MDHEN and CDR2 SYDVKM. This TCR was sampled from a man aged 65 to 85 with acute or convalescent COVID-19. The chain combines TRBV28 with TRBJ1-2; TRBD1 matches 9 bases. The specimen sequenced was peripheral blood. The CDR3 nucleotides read TGTGCCAGCAGTTTATCGGACAGGGGCTATGGCTACACCTTC. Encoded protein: CASSLSDRGYGYTF.